There are a few counts of the clone carrying this TCR beta chain. This CDR3 is 15 amino acids long. Trimming pared 5 bases from V and 5 bases from J, leaving 17 bases between. The data were taken from a study of T-cell reconstitution after alpha-beta-depleted transplantation in children. Molecular barcoding with unique molecular identifiers was used for the TCRbeta library. Each CDR3 protein gets one entry after TCRdb re-called the PCR reads with MiXCR. The sample has around 450,000 distinct CDR3 sequences, around 15% seen once. This receptor was taken from a boy less than two years old who had a stem cell transplant for Wiskott-Aldrich syndrome, so the T cells may come from the graft donor. The chain employs TRBV12-3 or TRBV12-4 and TRBJ2-3; D assignment may be TRBD1 or TRBD2 (5 bases each). This specimen consisted of PBMCs, mostly from graft donor cells, obtained 360 days after TCRalphabeta/CD19-depleted stem cell transplant. The CDR3 is CASSLLIQGEDTQYF. In DNA, the CDR3 is TGTGCCAGCAGTCTCTTAATCCAGGGAGAAGATACGCAGTATTTT.